A selection of T cell receptor beta chains follows, all from one sample in a study of early T cells in non-severe SARS-CoV-2 infection. TCRdb reprocessed the 5' RACE reads with MiXCR, giving one entry per CDR3 protein. The sample consists of 70,000 or so distinct CDR3 sequences, around 12% of them appearing once. The sequencing input was whole blood. All receptors come from an adult who was a healthcare worker with PCR-confirmed SARS-CoV-2 infection or an uninfected control (not recorded which). The CDR3 runs from the conserved cysteine through the conserved F or W.

>TRBV7-6|TRBJ2-7
CTSSPPASGQEQYF
>TRBV12-2|TRBJ1-1
CASRLSVTNTEAFF
>TRBV28|TRBJ2-2
CASSLLVVTSGTGELFF
>TRBV30|TRBJ2-2
CAWSVVSGTGELFF
>TRBV21-1|TRBJ1-1
CASSKEGGAFF
>TRBV7-6|TRBJ2-1
CASSATHGYNEQFF
>TRBV28|TRBJ1-5
CASSGIGIRVRNQPQHF
>TRBV20-1|TRBJ2-3
CSARDRLRDPMYTQYF
>TRBV24-1|TRBJ2-3
CATSDWTATDTQYF
>TRBV23-1|TRBJ2-4
CASRRQGARAAKNIQYF
>TRBV10-3|TRBJ2-7
CAISESVVSINYEQYF
>TRBV11-2|TRBJ2-1
CASSPLGVAGIFEQFF
>TRBV10-3|TRBJ2-3
CAISESRERDTQYF
>TRBV11-2|TRBJ2-2
CASSLGGNTGELFF
>TRBV7-9|TRBJ2-3
CASSLLLSSDTQYF
>TRBV4-3|TRBJ2-1
CASSQSLRDYVSYNEQFF
>TRBV12-3/TRBV12-4|TRBJ2-1
CASSSDYTPDNEQFF
>TRBV20-1|TRBJ2-3
CSASARQYPTDTQYF
>TRBV2|TRBJ1-6
CASSMGQLYNSPLHF
>TRBV18|TRBJ1-2
CASSPEGEGSYGYTF
>TRBV28|TRBJ2-3
CASSATSGRFADTQYF
>TRBV18|TRBJ2-3
CASSPLAGSTDTQYF
>TRBV7-9|TRBJ1-6
CASSPKTGLGTLHF
>TRBV12-5|TRBJ1-1
CASGLVLSRSNTEAFF
>TRBV7-6|TRBJ2-1
CASSLELAGAYNEQFF
>TRBV28|TRBJ2-4
CASSPPGAKNIQYF
>TRBV28|TRBJ2-5
CASSIQTGGSETQYF
>TRBV24-1|TRBJ2-5
CATRRGRGTQYF
>TRBV29-1|TRBJ1-1
CSVEWGEDTEAFF
>TRBV5-1|TRBJ2-7
CASSLYRTGGDEQYF
>TRBV4-3|TRBJ2-7
CASSRDSGTANYEQYF
>TRBV3-2|TRBJ2-1
CASSPRTSGNLNEQFF
>TRBV7-9|TRBJ2-2
CASSSNIGTGELFF
>TRBV9|TRBJ1-1
CASSLEGRGDTEAFF
>TRBV7-9|TRBJ2-7
CAIPGSGAYEQYF
>TRBV12-3/TRBV12-4|TRBJ2-7
CASSFGQGLYEQYF
>TRBV3-1|TRBJ2-7
CASSQGQGPYEQYF
>TRBV6-5|TRBJ1-3
CASSLMGGPGNTIYF
>TRBV28|TRBJ2-5
CASSLLPVGGETQYF
>TRBV7-9|TRBJ1-5
CASSFSSSNQPQHF
>TRBV11-2|TRBJ2-7
CASRPGLADEQYF
>TRBV29-1|TRBJ2-7
CSVEANREGEQYF
>TRBV6-2/TRBV6-3|TRBJ2-1
CASSSTRFEQFF
>TRBV12-3/TRBV12-4|TRBJ2-5
CASSLGTGGVRETQYF
>TRBV30|TRBJ2-1
CACRDISYNEQFF
>TRBV28|TRBJ1-5
CASTRTGANPWSNQPQHF
>TRBV9|TRBJ2-7
CASSADFHTYEQYF
>TRBV30|TRBJ1-5
CAWSARDGFNQPQHF
>TRBV6-2/TRBV6-3|TRBJ2-7
CASSPNWGYEQYF
>TRBV20-1|TRBJ1-1
CSAQETRNTEAFF